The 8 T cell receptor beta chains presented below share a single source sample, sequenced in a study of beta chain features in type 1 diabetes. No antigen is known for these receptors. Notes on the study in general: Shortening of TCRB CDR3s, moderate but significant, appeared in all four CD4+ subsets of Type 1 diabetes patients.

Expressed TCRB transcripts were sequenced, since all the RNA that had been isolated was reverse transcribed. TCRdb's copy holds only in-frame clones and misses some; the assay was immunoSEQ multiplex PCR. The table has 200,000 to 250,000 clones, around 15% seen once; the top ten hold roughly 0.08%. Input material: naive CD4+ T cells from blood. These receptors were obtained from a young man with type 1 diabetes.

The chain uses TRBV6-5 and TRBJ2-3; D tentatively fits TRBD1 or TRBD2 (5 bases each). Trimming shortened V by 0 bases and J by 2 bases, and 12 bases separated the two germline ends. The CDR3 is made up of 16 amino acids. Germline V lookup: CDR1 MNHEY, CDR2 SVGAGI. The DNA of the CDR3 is TGTGCCAGCAGTTACTCCGGGGTCAGGGCCACAGATACGCAGTATTTT. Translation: CASSYSGVRATDTQYF.

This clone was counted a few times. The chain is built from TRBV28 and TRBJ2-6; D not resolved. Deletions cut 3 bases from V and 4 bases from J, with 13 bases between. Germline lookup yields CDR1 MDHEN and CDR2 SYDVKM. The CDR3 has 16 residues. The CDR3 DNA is TGTGCCAGCAGTTTGGAGACGGCCCAAGGGGCCAACGTCCTGACTTTC. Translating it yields CASSLETAQGANVLTF.

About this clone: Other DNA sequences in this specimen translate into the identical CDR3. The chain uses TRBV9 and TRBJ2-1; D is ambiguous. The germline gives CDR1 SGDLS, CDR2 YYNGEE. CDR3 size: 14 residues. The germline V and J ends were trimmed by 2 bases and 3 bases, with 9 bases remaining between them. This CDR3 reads CASSVGRVYNEQFF. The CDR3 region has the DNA TGTGCCAGCAGCGTCGGACGGGTCTACAATGAGCAGTTCTTC.

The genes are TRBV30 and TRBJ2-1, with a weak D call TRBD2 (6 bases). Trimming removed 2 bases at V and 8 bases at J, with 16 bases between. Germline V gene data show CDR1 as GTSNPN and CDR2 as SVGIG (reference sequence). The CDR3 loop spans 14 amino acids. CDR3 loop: CAWSLAPLWDEQFF. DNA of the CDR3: TGTGCCTGGAGTCTAGCGCCCCTATGGGATGAGCAGTTCTTC.

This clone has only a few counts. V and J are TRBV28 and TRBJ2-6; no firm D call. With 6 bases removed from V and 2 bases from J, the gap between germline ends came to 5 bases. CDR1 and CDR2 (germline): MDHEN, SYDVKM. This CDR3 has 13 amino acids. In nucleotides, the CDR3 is TGTGCCAGCAGGGGGACTGGGGCCAACGTCCTGACTTTC. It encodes CASRGTGANVLTF. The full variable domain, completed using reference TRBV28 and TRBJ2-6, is DVKVTQSSRYLVKRTGEKVFLECVQDMDHENMFWYRQDPGLGLRLIYFSYDVKMKEKGDIPEGYSVSREKKERFSLILESASTNQTSMYLCASRGTGANVLTFGAGSRLTVL.

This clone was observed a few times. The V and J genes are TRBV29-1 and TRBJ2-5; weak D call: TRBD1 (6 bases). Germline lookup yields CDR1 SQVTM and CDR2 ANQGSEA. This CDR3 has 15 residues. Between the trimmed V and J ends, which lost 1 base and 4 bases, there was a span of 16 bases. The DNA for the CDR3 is TGCAGCGTTGAAGCCCTTGGTACAGGGATAGAGACCCAGTACTTC. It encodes CSVEALGTGIETQYF.

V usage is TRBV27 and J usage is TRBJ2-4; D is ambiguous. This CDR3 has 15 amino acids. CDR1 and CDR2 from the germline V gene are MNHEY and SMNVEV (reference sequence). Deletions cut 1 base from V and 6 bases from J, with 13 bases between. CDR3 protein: CASSLYGGSLNIQYF. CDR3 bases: TGTGCCAGCAGTTTATACGGCGGCAGCCTAAACATTCAGTACTTC.

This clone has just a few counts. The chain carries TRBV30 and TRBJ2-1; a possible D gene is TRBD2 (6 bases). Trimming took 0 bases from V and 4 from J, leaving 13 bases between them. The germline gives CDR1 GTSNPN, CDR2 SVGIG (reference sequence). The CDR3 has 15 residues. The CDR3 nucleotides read TGTGCCTGGAGTGTACGTGGCGGAGGGTACAATGAGCAGTTCTTC. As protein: CAWSVRGGGYNEQFF. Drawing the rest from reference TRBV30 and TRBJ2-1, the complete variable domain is SQTIHQWPATLVQPVGSPLSLECTVEGTSNPNLYWYRQAAGRGLQLLFYSVGIGQISSEVPQNLSASRPQDRQFILSSKKLLLSDSGFYLCAWSVRGGGYNEQFFGPGTRLTVL.